These 32 T cell receptor beta chains were sequenced from one sample in a study of cytomegalovirus exposure and HLA in healthy donors. Use of 60 Vbeta and 13 Jbeta primers characterized the PCR. The repertoire was sequenced with immunoSEQ multiplex PCR; TCRdb's copy has only in-frame clones and lacks some. This table has some 150,000 clones, 60% to 80% appearing once. Sequenced: PBMCs. These receptors all come from a man younger than 45 in good health and CMV-seropositive.

The chain combines TRBV5-6 with TRBJ2-3, with 10 bases lining up with TRBD1. V trimming: 2 bases; J trimming: 3 bases; junction bases outside the gene matches: 6. Per the germline V gene, CDR1 is SGHDT and CDR2 is YYEEEE. The CDR3 has 16 residues. CDR3 DNA: TGTGCCAGCAGCTTCCCGGGACAGGGGTCGACAGATACGCAGTATTTT. Its protein product is CASSFPGQGSTDTQYF.

The chain combines TRBV19 with TRBJ1-1, with unresolved D. From germline, CDR1 is LNHDA and CDR2 SQIVND (reference sequence). V was pared by 5 bases and J by 3 bases, with 7 bases between. This CDR3 has 12 amino acids. The CDR3 DNA reads TGTGCCAGTAGTGGGCATCACACTGAAGCTTTCTTT. Residues: CASSGHHTEAFF.

V usage is TRBV10-3 and J usage is TRBJ2-6; maybe TRBD1 (6 bases). The V gene lost 4 bases and the J gene lost 0 bases, with 13 bases spanning the gap. This CDR3 region has 17 residues. The germline gives CDR1 ENHRY, CDR2 SYGVKD. This CDR3 reads CAISASQGRSGANVLTF. The DNA of the CDR3 is TGTGCCATCAGTGCTTCCCAGGGGCGCTCTGGGGCCAACGTCCTGACTTTC.

This chain uses TRBV9 with TRBJ1-1; 7 bases are a match to TRBD1. This CDR3 comprises 15 residues. Unmatched junction bases numbered 8, after V lost 3 bases and J lost 3 bases. Germline V gives CDR1 SGDLS, CDR2 YYNGEE. In DNA, the CDR3 is TGTGCCAGCAGCGGAAGACAGGGCTCGCACACTGAAGCTTTCTTT. The encoded protein is CASSGRQGSHTEAFF.

The genes are TRBV4-1 and TRBJ1-2; TRBD1 matches at 7 bases. This CDR3 contains 17 residues. Trimming cost V 2 bases and J 0 bases; bases outside gene matches: 9. Germline V lookup: CDR1 MGHRA, CDR2 YSYEKL. Written as DNA, the CDR3 is TGCGCCAGCAGCCAACCATCATACAGGGGCCCTAACTATGGCTACACCTTC. As protein: CASSQPSYRGPNYGYTF.

This chain joins TRBV28 and TRBJ1-5; D is perhaps TRBD1 (6 bases). The CDR3 contains 17 residues. V gave up 6 bases and J gave up 5 bases, with 23 bases separating them. The germline CDR1 and CDR2 sequences are MDHEN and SYDVKM. CDR3 coding DNA: TGTGCCAGCAGGTCAGGGGCCGTGGATGTCAGGGATCAGCCCCAGCATTTT. This encodes CASRSGAVDVRDQPQHF.

The J gene is TRBJ2-3, the V gene TRBV25-1; 8 nucleotides line up with TRBD1. The ends lost 7 bases at V and 2 bases at J; junction bases unmatched: 5. Germline V gene lookup returns CDR1 MGHDK and CDR2 SYGVNS. This CDR3 has 14 amino acids. CDR3 DNA sequence: TGTGCCAGCACCCCAGGGGGCTACACAGATACGCAGTATTTT. Encoded protein: CASTPGGYTDTQYF.

The rearrangement links TRBV6-5 to TRBJ2-1; 7 nucleotides agree with TRBD1. V lost 10 bases to trimming and J lost 2 bases; unmatched junction nucleotides: 8. CDR3 length equals 14 residues. The germline V gene encodes CDR1 MNHEY and CDR2 SVGAGI. DNA of the CDR3: TGTGCCACCTCCAGGGACAGCGCCTACAATGAGCAGTTCTTC. Protein: CATSRDSAYNEQFF.

The chain is built from TRBV21-1 and TRBJ1-5; the table's TRBD1 call for D was not verified on the DNA. TRBV21-1 is noted as a pseudogene. There are 19 residues in the CDR3. This chain's CDR3 is CASSKGSREWVGSNQPQHF. The CDR3 nucleotides read TGTGCCAGCAGCAAAGGGAGCAGGGAATGGGTAGGTAGCAATCAGCCCCAGCATTTT.

The chain couples TRBV10-3 to TRBJ2-5; TRBD1 agrees at 9 bases. In germline, CDR1 is ENHRY, CDR2 SYGVKD. The CDR3 is made up of 16 amino acids. V dropped 0 bases and J dropped 5; count of bases not matched to a gene: 7. In nucleotides, the CDR3 is TGTGCCATCAGTGAGTCAGGACAGGGGTCAAGGGAGACCCAGTACTTC. Translation: CAISESGQGSRETQYF.

This rearrangement joins TRBV6-5 to TRBJ1-1; unclear D gene. The V end was cut by 5 bases, the J end by 1 base, with 8 bases between. This CDR3 comprises 13 residues. Germline loops: CDR1 MNHEY, CDR2 SVGAGI. The CDR3 sequence is CASSRLRNTEAFF. The CDR3 DNA follows: TGTGCCAGCAGTCGCCTTAGGAACACTGAAGCTTTCTTT.

V and J are TRBV2 and TRBJ2-5, with TRBD2 identical over 11 bases. CDR1 SNHLY and CDR2 FYNNEI come from the germline V gene. Losses at the gene ends were 2 bases for V and 5 bases for J; bases not matched to a gene: 4. This CDR3 region has 15 residues. CDR3 sequence: CASSETVAGGETQYF. The CDR3 bases are TGTGCCAGCAGTGAAACGGTAGCGGGGGGGGAGACCCAGTACTTC.

The CDR3 sequence: CAWSVGGRETQYF. The CDR3 nucleotides read TGTGCCTGGAGTGTAGGAGGGAGAGAGACCCAGTACTTC. The chain recombines TRBV30 with TRBJ2-5, with TRBD2 as a possible D gene (6 bases). Germline V gives CDR1 GTSNPN, CDR2 SVGIG (reference sequence). This CDR3 is built from 13 residues. V lost 0 bases to trimming and J lost 4 bases, with 9 bases between them.

This clone occurred a few times. The chain has TRBV1 and TRBJ2-1; TRBD1, the table's D call, was not compared with the DNA. TRBV1 is a documented pseudogene. CDR3 size: 13 residues. The CDR3 DNA reads TGCACCAGCAGCCAAGGTCAGTACAATGAGCAGTTCTTC. This codes for CTSSQGQYNEQFF.

This clone has more than one count but fewer than ten. The V call is TRBV2, the J call TRBJ2-1, with D possibly TRBD2 on 5 matching bases. Trimming removed 6 bases from V and 4 bases from J, with 10 bases in between. This CDR3 spans 13 amino acids. From germline, CDR1 is SNHLY and CDR2 FYNNEI. The CDR3 protein is CASRPGGYNEQFF. The CDR3 nucleotides are TGTGCCAGCAGACCGGGCGGGTACAATGAGCAGTTCTTC.

This rearrangement joins TRBV11-1 to TRBJ2-2; 9 bases are shared with TRBD2. The CDR3 length is 15 residues. Germline CDR1 and CDR2: SGHAT and FQDESV (reference sequence). V was clipped by 3 bases and J by 7 bases; unmatched bases: 6. The CDR3 protein is CASSLGLAPRGELFF. The CDR3 DNA reads TGTGCCAGCAGCTTGGGACTAGCTCCTCGCGGGGAGCTGTTTTTT.

The rearrangement links TRBV28 to TRBJ1-3; 8 bases map to TRBD1. Losses at the gene ends were 10 bases for V and 2 bases for J; bases not matched to a gene: 7. The germline gives CDR1 MDHEN, CDR2 SYDVKM. The CDR3 consists of 14 residues. The CDR3: CATLQGAPGNTIYF. DNA for the CDR3: TGTGCCACCCTCCAGGGGGCGCCTGGAAACACCATATATTTT.

V and J are TRBV7-9 and TRBJ2-2, with TRBD1 matching 8 bases. This CDR3 has 16 residues. Losses at the gene ends were 4 bases for V and 4 bases for J; bases not matched to a gene: 8. Germline-derived CDR1 and CDR2 are SEHNR and FQNEAQ (reference sequence). The CDR3 bases are TGTGCCAGCAGCTCCGGACAGGGCCATTTCACCGGGGAGCTGTTTTTT. It translates to CASSSGQGHFTGELFF.

This rearrangement joins TRBV11-2 to TRBJ2-7; TRBD2 is a possible D gene (5 bases). The CDR3 extends over 12 amino acids. Trimming left V 4 bases short and J 3 bases short, with 7 bases between. Germline assignment: CDR1 SGHAT and CDR2 FQNNGV. The CDR3 is CASSWTVYEQYF. The CDR3 nucleotides read TGTGCCAGCAGCTGGACTGTCTACGAGCAGTACTTC.

This clone was detected only once. The rearrangement links TRBV20-1 to TRBJ2-5, with 11 bases that match TRBD1. CDR3 length: 11 residues. Germline lookup yields CDR1 DFQATT and CDR2 SNEGSKA (reference sequence). CDR3 nucleotide sequence: TGCAGGGCCGGGACAGGGGGAACCCAGTACTTC. Translating it yields CRAGTGGTQYF.

The rearrangement links TRBV6-1 to TRBJ1-5; possible D gene TRBD1, 6 bases. V shed 6 bases and J shed 3 bases, with 12 bases lying between them. CDR3 length: 14 amino acids. Germline V lookup: CDR1 MNHNS, CDR2 SASEGT. In DNA, the CDR3 is TGTGCCAGCAGCACGAACAGGGTCAATCAGCCCCAGCATTTT. It is translated as CASSTNRVNQPQHF.

The CDR3 DNA reads as TGTGCCAGCAGCTTAGATTTAGGGCTAGCGGGGACCCAAGAGACCCAGTACTTC. Translating gives CASSLDLGLAGTQETQYF. V usage is TRBV11-2 and J usage is TRBJ2-5; TRBD2 aligns across 9 bases. Germline lookup yields CDR1 SGHAT and CDR2 FQNNGV. Trimming at V came to 0 bases and at J to 1 base, leaving 9 bases not matched to a gene. The CDR3 extends over 18 amino acids.

CDR3 sequence reads: CAWSGGLGEKLFF. CDR3 DNA: TGTGCCTGGAGCGGGGGTCTTGGGGAAAAACTGTTTTTT. The V call is TRBV30, the J call TRBJ1-4; TRBD1 is a possible D gene (5 bases). The CDR3 length is 13 residues. Germline V gene data show CDR1 as GTSNPN and CDR2 as SVGIG (reference sequence). Between the trimmed V and J ends, which lost 3 bases and 8 bases, there was a span of 13 bases.

The chain recombines TRBV27 with TRBJ1-6, with a tentative D call TRBD1 (6 bases). The CDR3 covers 15 residues. Trimming left V 2 bases short and J 6 bases short, with 11 bases between. The germline V gene encodes CDR1 MNHEY and CDR2 SMNVEV (reference sequence). The CDR3 is CASSLRGGGNSPLHF. In DNA form, the CDR3 reads TGTGCCAGCAGTTTAAGGGGGGGCGGTAATTCACCCCTCCACTTT.

This chain connects TRBV6-1 to TRBJ1-1; 7 bases match TRBD1. CDR3 size: 13 residues. Germline V gives CDR1 MNHNS, CDR2 SASEGT. Losses at the gene ends were 9 bases for V and 10 bases for J; bases not matched to a gene: 14. In DNA form, the CDR3 reads TGTGCCAGTAGACCCTACCGGGACAGCTCAGCTTTCTTT. It encodes CASRPYRDSSAFF.

This clone came up once. The chain uses TRBV7-2 and TRBJ1-5, with D unclear. Trimming removed 4 bases at V and 5 bases at J, with 9 bases between. CDR1 is SGHTA, CDR2 FQGNSA, per germline. The CDR3 is 13 amino acids. The CDR3 reads CASSYHTDQPQHF. Here the CDR3 DNA reads TGTGCCAGCAGCTACCACACAGATCAGCCCCAGCATTTT.

The chain combines TRBV9 with TRBJ1-5; D call uncertain. The CDR3 is 13 amino acids. The V and J ends lost 3 bases and 0 bases respectively, with 4 bases between them. The germline gives CDR1 SGDLS, CDR2 YYNGEE. CDR3 amino acids: CASSAYSNQPQHF. CDR3 DNA: TGTGCCAGCAGCGCTTATAGCAATCAGCCCCAGCATTTT.

The chain uses TRBV30 and TRBJ2-2; 9 bases are shared with TRBD1. The CDR3 loop spans 13 amino acids. Germline lookup yields CDR1 GTSNPN and CDR2 SVGIG (reference sequence). J gave up 7 bases and V 4 bases, and 4 bases lay outside the gene matches. The CDR3 nucleotides read TGTGCCTGGACCGGGACAGGGATCGGGGAGCTGTTTTTT. This translates into CAWTGTGIGELFF.

The chain joins TRBV7-3 to TRBJ1-2, with TRBD1 matching over 10 bases. V lost 0 bases and J lost 8; bases outside the gene matches: 6. The CDR3 covers 15 residues. Germline V gene lookup returns CDR1 SGHTA and CDR2 FQGTGA. The CDR3 spells CASSLTPGTGDGYTF. The CDR3 DNA reads as TGTGCCAGCAGCTTAACGCCCGGGACAGGGGACGGCTACACCTTC.

V usage is TRBV30 and J usage is TRBJ1-3; TRBD1 is a possible D gene (5 bases). The CDR3 sequence is 13 residues long. CDR1 is GTSNPN, CDR2 SVGIG, per germline (reference sequence). V was cut by 0 bases and J by 7 bases, with 10 bases left in between. CDR3 sequence: CAWSVGASNTIYF. Here the CDR3 DNA reads TGTGCCTGGAGTGTAGGGGCTTCGAACACCATATATTTT.

This clone was seen a handful of times. The V and J genes are TRBV6-5 and TRBJ2-7; 11 bases agree with TRBD2. The CDR3 runs to 15 residues. Germline assignment: CDR1 MNHEY and CDR2 SVGAGI. V shed 7 bases, J shed 3 bases, and the junction held 8 bases outside the gene matches. DNA for the CDR3: TGTGCCAGCACCCCGGGACTAGCGGAGGTCTACGAGCAGTACTTC. It yields the protein CASTPGLAEVYEQYF.

The V gene is TRBV5-1, the J gene TRBJ2-1; 12 nucleotides align to TRBD2. V lost 2 bases and J lost 5; bases outside the gene matches: 2. This CDR3 spans 15 amino acids. Germline assignment: CDR1 SGHRS and CDR2 YFSETQ. Written as DNA, the CDR3 is TGCGCCAGCAGCTTACGACTAGCGGGGGACAATGAGCAGTTCTTC. Protein: CASSLRLAGDNEQFF.